These 30 T cell receptor beta chains were sequenced from one sample in a study of blood T cell repertoires in COVID-19. Method: immunoSEQ multiplex PCR; TCRdb's copy keeps in-frame clones and lacks some. This table holds 50,000 to 70,000 clones, more than 85% found once. Sequencing was performed on peripheral blood. These receptors originate from a man in his sixties with acute or convalescent COVID-19.

V is TRBV2 and J is TRBJ2-7, with 10 bases lining up with TRBD1. The CDR3 length is 15 residues. Germline loops: CDR1 SNHLY, CDR2 FYNNEI. The junction had 11 bases not matched to a gene; V was cut back by 6 bases and J by 6 bases. The CDR3 region has the DNA TGTGCCAGCAGGGACGCCGGGACAGGGGATTCCGAGCAGTACTTC. Its translation is CASRDAGTGDSEQYF.

The chain has TRBV24-1 and TRBJ1-1, with 8 bases that match TRBD1. J was trimmed by 0 bases and V by 3 bases; bases with no gene match: 2. The germline V gene encodes CDR1 KGHDR and CDR2 SFDVKD. The CDR3 consists of 15 residues. CDR3 DNA sequence: TGTGCCACCAGTGATGGCAGGGGGCTGAACACTGAAGCTTTCTTT. Amino acids: CATSDGRGLNTEAFF.

The chain recombines TRBV5-1 with TRBJ1-1; D remains unclear. Germline V gives CDR1 SGHRS, CDR2 YFSETQ. V was pared by 0 bases and J by 3 bases, with 6 bases between. This CDR3 has 13 amino acids. The CDR3 region is CASSLGRDTEAFF. DNA of the CDR3: TGCGCCAGCAGCTTGGGACGGGACACTGAAGCTTTCTTT.

V gene TRBV28 combines with J gene TRBJ1-2; D is possibly TRBD1 (6 bases). Deletions cut 6 bases from V and 4 bases from J, with 15 bases between. The CDR3 consists of 14 residues. Germline CDR1 reads MDHEN; CDR2 reads SYDVKM. The CDR3 region is CASRLGQLFYGYTF. The CDR3 region has the DNA TGTGCCAGCAGACTAGGACAGTTATTCTATGGCTACACCTTC.

The gene calls are TRBV30 and TRBJ1-3; D might be TRBD1 (6 bases). The CDR3 is 15 amino acids. V lost 0 bases and J 4 bases, leaving 13 bases between the germline ends. Looked up from germline, CDR1 is GTSNPN and CDR2 is SVGIG (reference sequence). CDR3 nucleotide sequence: TGTGCCTGGAGTGTACCAGGGGCGAGAGGAAACACCATATATTTT. This translates into CAWSVPGARGNTIYF.

This clone was recorded only once. V usage is TRBV9 and J usage is TRBJ2-2; D is perhaps TRBD2 (5 bases). The CDR3 extends over 14 amino acids. From germline, CDR1 is SGDLS and CDR2 YYNGEE. Trimming stripped 0 bases from V and 6 bases from J, with 9 bases between. The CDR3 nucleotides read TGTGCCAGCAGCGTAGTGGCGGGCCCCGGGGAGCTGTTTTTT. Translating gives CASSVVAGPGELFF.

The rearrangement joins TRBV5-1 to TRBJ1-1, with 9 bases fitting TRBD1. The germline V gene encodes CDR1 SGHRS and CDR2 YFSETQ. The length of the CDR3 is 14 residues. V shed 5 bases and J 5 bases; nucleotides not matched to a gene: 7. CDR3 sequence: CASSSRTGETEAFF. Written as DNA, the CDR3 is TGCGCCAGCAGTTCTCGGACAGGGGAAACTGAAGCTTTCTTT.

The V and J genes are TRBV5-4 and TRBJ1-1, with D perhaps TRBD1 (6 bases). Deletions cut 0 bases from V and 7 bases from J, with 16 bases between. The germline V gene has CDR1 SGHNT and CDR2 YYREEE (reference sequence). The length of the CDR3 is 15 residues. CDR3 loop: CASSLDWGGAGEAFF. CDR3 nucleotides: TGTGCCAGCAGCTTGGACTGGGGGGGCGCGGGTGAAGCTTTCTTT.

The V gene is TRBV19, the J gene TRBJ2-3, with 15 bases matching TRBD2. Trimming cost V 4 bases and J 5 bases; bases outside gene matches: 4. Germline CDR1 reads LNHDA; CDR2 reads SQIVND (reference sequence). The CDR3 is made up of 16 amino acids. CDR3: CASSTAGLAGGDTQYF. The CDR3 coding sequence is TGTGCCAGTAGTACGGCGGGACTAGCGGGAGGAGATACGCAGTATTTT.

This clone was recorded once. CDR3 bases: TGTGCCAGCAGGCGGGGAGTAGAAGGGTATGGCTACACCTTC. This gives the protein CASRRGVEGYGYTF. The chain carries TRBV27 and TRBJ1-2; D unclear. This CDR3 is built from 14 residues. The germline V gene encodes CDR1 MNHEY and CDR2 SMNVEV (reference sequence). V lost 6 bases and J lost 5, with 16 bases in between.

The chain has TRBV4-2 and TRBJ2-1; D remains unclear. CDR3 size: 13 residues. V was trimmed by 3 bases and J by 8 bases, leaving 11 bases between them. The germline CDR1 and CDR2 sequences are LGHNA and YNFKEQ. The CDR3 DNA reads TGTGCCAGCAGCCATATTTCTGGCTATGAGCAGTTCTTC. Translating gives CASSHISGYEQFF.

The chain has TRBV19 and TRBJ1-1, with D maybe TRBD1 (5 bases). The V end was cut by 6 bases, the J end by 2 bases, with 10 bases between. This CDR3 has 13 amino acids. Germline lookup yields CDR1 LNHDA and CDR2 SQIVND (reference sequence). In DNA, the CDR3 is TGTGCCAGTAGATTAAGGGGCAACACTGAAGCTTTCTTT. Its protein is CASRLRGNTEAFF.

V is TRBV10-3 and J is TRBJ1-1; 8 nucleotides match TRBD1. The CDR3 is 15 amino acids. The ends lost 6 bases at V and 7 bases at J; junction bases unmatched: 13. In germline, CDR1 is ENHRY, CDR2 SYGVKD. CDR3: CAIRGPGQDSIEAFF. CDR3 nucleotides: TGTGCCATCAGGGGTCCGGGACAGGACTCCATTGAAGCTTTCTTT.

This clone was counted between two and nine times. The V call is TRBV5-4, the J call TRBJ2-3; 8 bases agree with TRBD2. CDR1 is SGHNT, CDR2 YYREEE, per germline (reference sequence). The ends lost 0 bases at V and 1 base at J; junction bases unmatched: 4. The CDR3 consists of 16 residues. The CDR3 spells CASSLAPLAGTDTQYF. The CDR3 DNA follows: TGTGCCAGCAGCTTGGCCCCACTAGCGGGCACAGATACGCAGTATTTT.

The chain links TRBV28 to TRBJ1-2; D perhaps matches TRBD1 (5 bases). CDR3 length equals 13 residues. Trimming took 6 bases from V and 3 from J, leaving 11 bases between them. Germline V gene lookup returns CDR1 MDHEN and CDR2 SYDVKM. DNA for the CDR3: TGTGCCAGCAGCCCCCAGGGCTACTATGGCTACACCTTC. It is translated as CASSPQGYYGYTF.

This clone has a single count. This chain connects TRBV7-9 to TRBJ2-1; 7 bases fit TRBD2. The CDR3 has 17 amino acids. J lost 4 bases, V lost 2 bases, and 11 bases had no gene match. Germline CDR1 SEHNR, CDR2 FQNEAQ (reference sequence). CDR3 region: CASSLYLGGGRYNEQFF. CDR3 DNA: TGTGCCAGCAGCTTATATCTGGGGGGAGGGAGATACAATGAGCAGTTCTTC. The full variable domain, in which reference TRBV7-9 and TRBJ2-1 provide the parts outside the CDR3, is DTGVSQNPRHKITKRGQNVTFRCDPISEHNRLYWYRQTLGQGPEFLTYFQNEAQLEKSRLLSDRFSAERPKGSFSTLEIQRTEQGDSAMYLCASSLYLGGGRYNEQFFGPGTRLTVL.

The J gene is TRBJ1-5, the V gene TRBV2, with a possible D match to TRBD1 (5 bases). This CDR3 contains 14 residues. Germline V gives CDR1 SNHLY, CDR2 FYNNEI. V gave up 7 bases and J gave up 1 base, with 11 bases separating them. The CDR3 is CASNMRGSNQPQHF. CDR3 in DNA: TGTGCCAGCAATATGCGGGGGAGCAATCAGCCCCAGCATTTT.

V usage is TRBV27 and J usage is TRBJ2-7; D is unresolved. CDR1 and CDR2 (germline): MNHEY, SMNVEV (reference sequence). The V gene lost 5 bases and the J gene lost 0 bases, with 8 bases spanning the gap. The CDR3 sequence is 13 residues long. For the CDR3, the DNA is TGTGCCAGCAGTCCACACCGCTCCTACGAGCAGTACTTC. As protein: CASSPHRSYEQYF.

This clone has only a few counts. V is TRBV19 and J is TRBJ2-5, with 7 bases that match TRBD1. The CDR3 has 15 amino acids. From germline, CDR1 is LNHDA and CDR2 SQIVND (reference sequence). After removal of 4 bases from V and 2 bases from J, the junction contained 7 bases not matched to a gene. The CDR3 DNA reads as TGTGCCAGTAGTACGACAGGGATGGGGCAAGAGACCCAGTACTTC. This gives the protein CASSTTGMGQETQYF.

The CDR3 loop is CASSRGRGYEQYF. For the CDR3, the DNA is TGTGCCAGCAGCAGGGGGCGCGGGTACGAGCAGTACTTC. The chain employs TRBV9 and TRBJ2-7, with 7 nucleotides matching TRBD1. The germline CDR1 and CDR2 sequences are SGDLS and YYNGEE. The CDR3 is made up of 13 amino acids. V dropped 4 bases and J dropped 4; count of bases not matched to a gene: 5.

V is TRBV6-5 and J is TRBJ1-1; no firm D call. The V and J ends lost 7 bases and 3 bases respectively, with 12 bases between them. The germline CDR1 and CDR2 sequences are MNHEY and SVGAGI. The CDR3 totals 13 residues. CDR3 in DNA: TGTGCCAGCAAGGGAAGGCGGGACACTGAAGCTTTCTTT. Its protein is CASKGRRDTEAFF.

The J gene is TRBJ1-2, the V gene TRBV28; 8 bases map to TRBD1. The CDR3 covers 15 residues. The trim removed 5 bases at V and 0 bases at J, leaving 5 bases unmatched. Germline loops: CDR1 MDHEN, CDR2 SYDVKM. This chain's CDR3 is CASSNDRGANYGYTF. The CDR3, as DNA: TGTGCCAGCAGTAATGACAGGGGTGCTAACTATGGCTACACCTTC.

The chain carries TRBV28 and TRBJ1-2; tentative D call: TRBD1 (6 bases). This CDR3 spans 15 amino acids. Trimming left V 6 bases short and J 7 bases short, with 21 bases between. Germline loops: CDR1 MDHEN, CDR2 SYDVKM. The DNA for the CDR3 is TGTGCCAGCAGCCGATCGGGGGGGCTTGTGGGTGGCTACACCTTC. Its translation: CASSRSGGLVGGYTF.

CDR3: CASSQDSGRFPFF. In nucleotides, the CDR3 is TGCGCCAGCAGCCAAGATAGCGGGAGATTCCCGTTCTTC. The genes are TRBV4-3 and TRBJ2-1, with 9 bases that match TRBD2. The CDR3 runs 13 residues. Per the germline V gene, CDR1 is LGHNA and CDR2 is YSLEER. V lost 0 bases to trimming and J lost 15 bases; unmatched junction nucleotides: 6.

The V and J genes are TRBV7-9 and TRBJ2-3; maybe TRBD2 (6 bases). Trimming left V 5 bases short and J 3 bases short, with 15 bases between. The V gene's germline CDR1 is SEHNR and CDR2 FQNEAQ (reference sequence). The CDR3 sequence is 15 residues long. This CDR3 is CASSAPTSLTDTQYF. CDR3 in DNA: TGTGCCAGCAGCGCCCCGACTAGTTTAACAGATACGCAGTATTTT.

This rearrangement joins TRBV6-5 to TRBJ2-2; 7 nucleotides line up with TRBD2. The CDR3 has 15 residues. The germline CDR1 and CDR2 sequences are MNHEY and SVGAGI. The junction had 6 bases not matched to a gene; V was cut back by 2 bases and J by 6 bases. The CDR3 sequence is CASSYNPGGAGELFF. The CDR3 nucleotides read TGTGCCAGCAGTTACAACCCTGGGGGGGCCGGGGAGCTGTTTTTT.

The rearrangement joins TRBV11-3 to TRBJ1-1, with 7 bases lining up with TRBD1. The V gene's germline CDR1 is SGHNT and CDR2 YENEEA. The CDR3 has 14 amino acids. J gave up 1 base and V 1 base, and 0 bases lay outside the gene matches. The CDR3: CASSLGQGNTEAFF. CDR3 DNA: TGTGCCAGCAGCTTAGGACAGGGGAACACTGAAGCTTTCTTT.

This clone has just one count. The CDR3 region has the DNA TGTGCCAGCAGTGAAGCGACAGGGGTCAGAAAACCCCTCCACTTT. Protein: CASSEATGVRKPLHF. The rearrangement links TRBV2 to TRBJ1-6; 8 nucleotides align to TRBD1. Germline lookup yields CDR1 SNHLY and CDR2 FYNNEI. The CDR3 runs 15 residues. J was trimmed by 12 bases and V by 0 bases; bases with no gene match: 7.

The gene calls are TRBV5-1 and TRBJ1-2, with 8 bases lining up with TRBD1. V was pared by 3 bases and J by 8 bases, with 12 bases of the junction left unmatched. Germline assignment: CDR1 SGHRS and CDR2 YFSETQ. The CDR3 is 15 residues long. The CDR3 region is CASSSRTGQIEGYTF. CDR3 bases: TGCGCCAGCAGCTCCCGGACAGGGCAGATAGAGGGCTACACCTTC.

The rearrangement uses TRBV2 and TRBJ1-5; 7 nucleotides align to TRBD1. The CDR3 extends over 16 amino acids. The germline V gene encodes CDR1 SNHLY and CDR2 FYNNEI. V dropped 3 bases and J dropped 0; count of bases not matched to a gene: 5. The CDR3 region has the DNA TGTGCCAGCAGTGATCCAGGACAGGTTAGCAATCAGCCCCAGCATTTT. Amino acid sequence: CASSDPGQVSNQPQHF. Full variable domain (rest looked up from reference TRBV2 and TRBJ1-5): EPEVTQTPSHQVTQMGQEVILRCVPISNHLYFYWYRQILGQKVEFLVSFYNNEISEKSEIFDDQFSVERPDGSNFTLKIRSTKLEDSAMYFCASSDPGQVSNQPQHFGDGTRLSIL.